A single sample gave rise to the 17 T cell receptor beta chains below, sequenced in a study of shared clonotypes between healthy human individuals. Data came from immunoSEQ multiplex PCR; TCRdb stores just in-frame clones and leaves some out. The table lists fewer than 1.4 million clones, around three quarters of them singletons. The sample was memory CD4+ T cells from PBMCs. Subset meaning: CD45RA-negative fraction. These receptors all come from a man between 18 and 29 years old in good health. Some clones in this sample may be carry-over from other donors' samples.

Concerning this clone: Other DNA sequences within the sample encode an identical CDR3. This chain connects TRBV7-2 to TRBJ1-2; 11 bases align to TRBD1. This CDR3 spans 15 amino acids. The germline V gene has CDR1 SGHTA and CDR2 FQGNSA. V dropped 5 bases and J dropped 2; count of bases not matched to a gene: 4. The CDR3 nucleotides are TGTGCCAGCAGCCCAAGGACAGGGGGCAACTATGGCTACACCTTC. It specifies CASSPRTGGNYGYTF.

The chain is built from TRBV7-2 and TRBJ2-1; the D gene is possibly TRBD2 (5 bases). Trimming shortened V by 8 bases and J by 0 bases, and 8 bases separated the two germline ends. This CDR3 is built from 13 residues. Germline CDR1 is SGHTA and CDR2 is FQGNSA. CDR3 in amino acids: CASCRDSYNEQFF. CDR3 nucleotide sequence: TGTGCCAGCTGCCGGGACTCCTACAATGAGCAGTTCTTC. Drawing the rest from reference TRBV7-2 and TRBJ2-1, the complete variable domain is GAGVSQSPSNKVTEKGKDVELRCDPISGHTALYWYRQSLGQGLEFLIYFQGNSAPDKSGLPSDRFSAERTGGSVSTLTIQRTQQEDSAVYLCASCRDSYNEQFFGPGTRLTVL.

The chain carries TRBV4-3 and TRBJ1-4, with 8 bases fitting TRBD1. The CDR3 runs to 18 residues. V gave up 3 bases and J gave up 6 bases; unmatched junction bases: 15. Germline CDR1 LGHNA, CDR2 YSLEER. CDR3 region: CASSHHPGTGGYDEKLFF. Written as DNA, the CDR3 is TGCGCCAGCAGCCATCATCCAGGGACAGGAGGTTATGATGAAAAACTGTTTTTT.

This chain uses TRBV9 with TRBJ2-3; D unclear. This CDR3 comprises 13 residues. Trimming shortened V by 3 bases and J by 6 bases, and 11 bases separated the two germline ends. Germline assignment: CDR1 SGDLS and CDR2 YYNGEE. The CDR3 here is CASSGTPSDTQYF. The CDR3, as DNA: TGTGCCAGCAGCGGTACCCCGTCGGATACGCAGTATTTT.

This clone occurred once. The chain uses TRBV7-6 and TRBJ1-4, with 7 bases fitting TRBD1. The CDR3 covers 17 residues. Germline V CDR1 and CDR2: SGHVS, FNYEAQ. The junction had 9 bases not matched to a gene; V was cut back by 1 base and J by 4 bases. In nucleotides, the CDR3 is TGTGCCAGCAGCTTAGAGGTTTGGCAGGGGGATAATGAAAAACTGTTTTTT. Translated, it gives CASSLEVWQGDNEKLFF.

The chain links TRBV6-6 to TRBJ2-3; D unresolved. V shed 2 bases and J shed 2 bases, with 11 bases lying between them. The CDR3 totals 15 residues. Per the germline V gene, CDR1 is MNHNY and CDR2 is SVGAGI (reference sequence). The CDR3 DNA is TGTGCCAGCAGTTACATAGTTCCCAACACAGATACGCAGTATTTT. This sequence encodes CASSYIVPNTDTQYF.

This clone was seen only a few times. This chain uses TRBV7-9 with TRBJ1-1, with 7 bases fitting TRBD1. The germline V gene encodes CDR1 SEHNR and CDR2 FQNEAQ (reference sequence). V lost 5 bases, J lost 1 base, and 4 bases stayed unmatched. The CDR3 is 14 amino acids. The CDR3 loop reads CASSARTGNTEAFF. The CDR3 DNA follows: TGTGCCAGCAGCGCCAGGACAGGGAACACTGAAGCTTTCTTT. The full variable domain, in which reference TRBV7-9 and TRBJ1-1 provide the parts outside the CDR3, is DTGVSQNPRHKITKRGQNVTFRCDPISEHNRLYWYRQTLGQGPEFLTYFQNEAQLEKSRLLSDRFSAERPKGSFSTLEIQRTEQGDSAMYLCASSARTGNTEAFFGQGTRLTVV.

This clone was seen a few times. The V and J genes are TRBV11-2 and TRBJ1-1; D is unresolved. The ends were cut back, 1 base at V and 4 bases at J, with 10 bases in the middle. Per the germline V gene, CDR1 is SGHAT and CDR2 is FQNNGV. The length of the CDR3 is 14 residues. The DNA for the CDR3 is TGTGCCAGCAGCTTAGGGGCAGCGGGCACTGAAGCTTTCTTT. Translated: CASSLGAAGTEAFF.

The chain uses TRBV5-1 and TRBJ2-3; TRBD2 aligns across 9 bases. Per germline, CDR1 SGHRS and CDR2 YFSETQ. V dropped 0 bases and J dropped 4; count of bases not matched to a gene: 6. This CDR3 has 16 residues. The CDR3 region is CASSLGLAGEADTQYF. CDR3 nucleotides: TGCGCCAGCAGCTTGGGATTAGCGGGGGAAGCAGATACGCAGTATTTT.

Written as DNA, the CDR3 is TGTGCCAGCAGGCTCGGGAGGGCCGTTCCAGATACGCAGTATTTT. This gives the protein CASRLGRAVPDTQYF. The chain is built from TRBV7-9 and TRBJ2-3, with 8 bases lining up with TRBD2. The CDR3 extends over 15 amino acids. CDR1 is SEHNR, CDR2 FQNEAQ, per germline (reference sequence). Trimming cost V 6 bases and J 4 bases; bases outside gene matches: 9.

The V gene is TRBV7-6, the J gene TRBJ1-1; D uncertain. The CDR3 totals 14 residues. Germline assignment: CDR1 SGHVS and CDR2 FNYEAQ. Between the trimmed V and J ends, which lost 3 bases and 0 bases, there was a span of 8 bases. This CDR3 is CASSFLSMNTEAFF. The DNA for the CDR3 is TGTGCCAGCAGCTTCTTATCCATGAACACTGAAGCTTTCTTT.

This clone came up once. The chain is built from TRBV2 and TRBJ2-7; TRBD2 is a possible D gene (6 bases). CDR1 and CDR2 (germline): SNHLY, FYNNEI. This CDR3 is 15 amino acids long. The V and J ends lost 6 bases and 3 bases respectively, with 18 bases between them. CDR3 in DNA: TGTGCCAGCAGGGAGGGGAAACAGTTTGACTACGAGCAGTACTTC. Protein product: CASREGKQFDYEQYF. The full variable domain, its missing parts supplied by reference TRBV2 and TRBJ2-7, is EPEVTQTPSHQVTQMGQEVILRCVPISNHLYFYWYRQILGQKVEFLVSFYNNEISEKSEIFDDQFSVERPDGSNFTLKIRSTKLEDSAMYFCASREGKQFDYEQYFGPGTRLTVT.

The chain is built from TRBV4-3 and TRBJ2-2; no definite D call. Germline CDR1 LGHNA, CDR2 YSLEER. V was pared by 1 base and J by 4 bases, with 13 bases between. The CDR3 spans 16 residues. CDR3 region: CASSQGTGVGTGELFF. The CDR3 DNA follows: TGCGCCAGCAGCCAAGGAACGGGCGTGGGCACCGGGGAGCTGTTTTTT.

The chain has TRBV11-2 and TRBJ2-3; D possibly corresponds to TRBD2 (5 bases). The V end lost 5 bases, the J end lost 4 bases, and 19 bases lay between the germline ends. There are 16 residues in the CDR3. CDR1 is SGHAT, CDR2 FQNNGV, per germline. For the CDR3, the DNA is TGTGCCAGCAGCCCGAAAAAACTCGGGATCCCAGATACGCAGTATTTT. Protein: CASSPKKLGIPDTQYF.

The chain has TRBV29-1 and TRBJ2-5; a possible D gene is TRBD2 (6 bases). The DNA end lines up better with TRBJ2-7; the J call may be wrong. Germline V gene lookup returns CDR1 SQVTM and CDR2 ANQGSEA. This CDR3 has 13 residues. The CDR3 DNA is TGCAGCGTCCTCCTCGGGACTCCCTACGAGCAGTACTTC. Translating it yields CSVLLGTPYEQYF.

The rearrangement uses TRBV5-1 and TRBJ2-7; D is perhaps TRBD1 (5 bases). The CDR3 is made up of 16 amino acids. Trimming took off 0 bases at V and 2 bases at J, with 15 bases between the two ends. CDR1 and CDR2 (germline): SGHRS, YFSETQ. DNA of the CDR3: TGCGCCAGCAGCTTGGATTGGGGCGCGGTGGCCTACGAGCAGTACTTC. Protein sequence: CASSLDWGAVAYEQYF.

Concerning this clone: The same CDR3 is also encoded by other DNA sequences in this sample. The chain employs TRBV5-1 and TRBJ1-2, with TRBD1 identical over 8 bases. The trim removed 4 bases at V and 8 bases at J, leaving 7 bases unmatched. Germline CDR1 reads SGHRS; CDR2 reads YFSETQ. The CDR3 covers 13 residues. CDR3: CASSPQGVDGYTF. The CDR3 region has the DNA TGCGCCAGCAGCCCACAGGGGGTTGACGGCTACACCTTC.